One sample yielded the 11 T cell receptor beta chains listed below, sequenced in a study. TCRdb reprocessed the 5' RACE reads with MiXCR, giving one entry per CDR3 protein. This table has about 41,000 distinct CDR3 sequences, over 25% appearing once. Sequenced: memory CD4+ T cells sorted from a lymph node. Subset meaning: memory CD4+ T cells, CD4+CD45RO+CD25-. The receptors here all came from a female donor with breast cancer.

The V gene is TRBV6-2 or TRBV6-3, the J gene TRBJ2-2; D is uncertain. The V end lost 5 bases, the J end lost 5 bases, and 0 bases lay between the germline ends. The CDR3 totals 10 residues. Germline CDR1 reads MNHEY; CDR2 reads SVGEGT. The CDR3 DNA reads as TGTGCCAGCAGTACCGGGGAGCTGTTTTTT. It specifies CASSTGELFF.

Remarks on this clonotype: Its ends do not fully match the called genes, so a read error is possible. V usage is TRBV6-1 and J usage is TRBJ1-1; D is unresolved. The CDR3 is 11 residues long. Germline CDR1 and CDR2: MNHNS and SASEGT. The CDR3 DNA is TGTGCCAGCAGTCGAGTCGCTGAAGCTTGCTTT. This gives the protein CASSRVAEACF.

J is TRBJ1-1 and V is TRBV29-1; D perhaps matches TRBD1 (6 bases). The V end was cut by 6 bases, the J end by 0 bases, with 8 bases between. The CDR3 is made up of 12 amino acids. Germline V gene sequence: CDR1 SQVTM, CDR2 ANQGSEA. The chain's CDR3 is CSVGGLNTEAFF. CDR3 DNA sequence: TGCAGCGTCGGGGGCCTGAACACTGAAGCTTTCTTT.

This clonotype occurred a few times. This chain connects TRBV20-1 to TRBJ2-1; TRBD2 aligns across 10 bases. The length of the CDR3 is 14 residues. V was pared by 7 bases and J by 7 bases, with 10 bases of the junction left unmatched. Germline V gene lookup returns CDR1 DFQATT and CDR2 SNEGSKA (reference sequence). CDR3 in DNA: TGCAGTGTTTTAGCCTATAGCGGGAGGAATGAGCAGTTCTTC. This gives the protein CSVLAYSGRNEQFF.

The CDR3 here is CASSRGSEKLFF. DNA for the CDR3: TGTGCCAGCTCCAGGGGGAGTGAAAAACTGTTTTTT. V and J are TRBV6-2 or TRBV6-3 and TRBJ1-4, with 7 bases identical to TRBD1. CDR3 length equals 12 residues. Germline CDR1 MNHEY, CDR2 SVGEGT. With V trimmed by 8 bases and J by 7 bases, 4 bases remained unmatched.

The chain recombines TRBV30 with TRBJ2-7; the match to TRBD2 covers 9 bases. J was trimmed by 5 bases and V by 3 bases; bases with no gene match: 11. Germline V CDR1 and CDR2: GTSNPN, SVGIG (reference sequence). This CDR3 has 15 residues. In DNA form, the CDR3 reads TGTGCCTGGAGCCGCGGGACTAGCCCACCCGACGAGCAGTACTTC. Its translation: CAWSRGTSPPDEQYF.

V usage is TRBV12-3 or TRBV12-4 and J usage is TRBJ2-1; the D gene could be TRBD1 or TRBD2 (5 bases each). V lost 5 bases and J 3 bases, leaving 20 bases between the germline ends. The CDR3 spans 17 residues. The CDR3 nucleotides are TGTGCCAGCAGTCCTCCCGGAAATAGAGGGGACTACAATGAGCAGTTCTTC. It encodes CASSPPGNRGDYNEQFF.

The chain joins TRBV5-1 to TRBJ2-7, with 8 bases aligning to TRBD1. J was trimmed by 7 bases and V by 3 bases; bases with no gene match: 12. The CDR3 covers 15 residues. Germline V gene data show CDR1 as SGHRS and CDR2 as YFSETQ. The CDR3 region has the DNA TGCGCCAGCAGCTCCCGTGCCCAGGGGGCGTTGGAGCAGTACTTC. The encoded protein is CASSSRAQGALEQYF. The full variable domain, in which reference TRBV5-1 and TRBJ2-7 provide the parts outside the CDR3, is KAGVTQTPRYLIKTRGQQVTLSCSPISGHRSVSWYQQTPGQGLQFLFEYFSETQRNKGNFPGRFSGRQFSNSRSEMNVSTLELGDSALYLCASSSRAQGALEQYFGPGTRLTVT.

The chain recombines TRBV7-9 with TRBJ1-3; no firm D call. The V and J ends lost 8 bases and 3 bases respectively, with 8 bases between them. The length of the CDR3 is 12 residues. CDR1 SEHNR and CDR2 FQNEAQ come from the germline V gene (reference sequence). CDR3 sequence (DNA): TGTGCCAGCTGGGCCGGTGGAAACACCATATATTTT. Its translation: CASWAGGNTIYF.

The chain carries TRBV7-2 and TRBJ2-1; D ambiguous. The CDR3 covers 16 residues. The germline CDR1 and CDR2 sequences are SGHTA and FQGNSA. The V end lost 5 bases, the J end lost 0 bases, and 14 bases lay between the germline ends. The CDR3 sequence: CASSASPQSSYNEQFF. The DNA for the CDR3 is TGTGCCAGCAGCGCCTCCCCCCAGAGCTCCTACAATGAGCAGTTCTTC. The variable domain in full, with the rest retrieved from reference TRBV7-2 and TRBJ2-1, is GAGVSQSPSNKVTEKGKDVELRCDPISGHTALYWYRQSLGQGLEFLIYFQGNSAPDKSGLPSDRFSAERTGGSVSTLTIQRTQQEDSAVYLCASSASPQSSYNEQFFGPGTRLTVL.

The J gene is TRBJ1-1, the V gene TRBV6-1; D is unresolved. Germline CDR1 is MNHNS and CDR2 is SASEGT. Trimming removed 6 bases from V and 4 bases from J, with 15 bases in between. This CDR3 comprises 14 residues. As DNA, the CDR3 is TGTGCCAGCAGCGATGATGGCGGGTTCACTGAAGCTTTCTTT. Its translation is CASSDDGGFTEAFF.